This entry features one T cell receptor beta chain sequence. This sample was included in a study of blood T cell repertoires in COVID-19. Study context: Donors in the United States, Italy and Spain gave samples during acute or convalescent COVID-19. PBMCs, B-cell-depleted T cells, or T cells provided the cDNA or gDNA that made up the material.

TCRdb keeps only in-frame clones here, not all; method: immunoSEQ multiplex PCR. This table holds some 320,000 clones, under 95% found once. V gave up 1 base and J gave up 1 base, with 8 bases separating them. The CDR3 is 16 amino acids. Looked up from germline, CDR1 is LGHNA and CDR2 is YSLEER. Participants were aged roughly 18 to 89 years, lived in 20 to 25 US areas, and enrolled virtually. This sequence joins TRBV4-3 and TRBJ1-6, with a tentative D call TRBD1 (6 bases). The material sequenced was PBMCs or T cells enriched from blood (not recorded which). This sequence was found in a man aged 60 to 75 who had recovered from COVID-19. CDR3 coding DNA: TGCGCCAGCAGCCAAGGCAGGGGTTCCTATAATTCACCCCTCCACTTT. Its protein product is CASSQGRGSYNSPLHF.